This T cell receptor (beta chain) was identified in a study of molecular identifiers for immune sequencing clone quantification. Bulk TCR libraries used previously described methods and listed TCR primers. TCRdb reprocessed the PCR reads with MiXCR, giving one entry per CDR3 protein. The data contain 97,000 or so distinct CDR3 sequences, about 24% of them singletons. Sequencing was performed on naive CD8+ T cells from blood, with Jurkat cell RNA spiked in. Noted subset: FACS-sorted CD8+CD4-CCR7+CD45RA+ naive T cells. The receptor's source is a human donor in good health. Some libraries in this study had Jurkat cell RNA spiked in.

This CDR3 is CSARDLAGGPFLIQETQYF. CDR3 DNA sequence: TGCAGTGCTAGAGATTTAGCGGGGGGCCCATTTCTAATTCAAGAGACCCAGTACTTC. The chain couples TRBV20-1 to TRBJ2-5, with TRBD2 identical over 10 bases. CDR3 length: 19 amino acids. Germline V lookup: CDR1 DFQATT, CDR2 SNEGSKA (reference sequence). After removal of 0 bases from V and 2 bases from J, the junction contained 15 bases not matched to a gene.